The clone carrying this T cell receptor (beta chain) is a singleton in its sample. The antigen is unknown. Sequence at one end of the junction differs from germline and may be a read error. Different DNA sequences within this sample yield the same CDR3. CDR3 length: 14 amino acids. Germline CDR1 is SGDLS and CDR2 is YYNGEE. The entry originates in a study of cytomegalovirus exposure and HLA in healthy donors. For the study at large: As released early, the data held 75 million to 90 million unique TCRs from HLA-typed donors. Overall study findings and caveats: A missense variant in DCLRE1C was later tied to TCR beta V- and J-gene trimming. There was a cluster of highly shared sequence variants that was likely a sequencing artifact.

In the PCR, 60 Vbeta and 13 Jbeta primers were used. Data came from immunoSEQ multiplex PCR; TCRdb stores just in-frame clones and leaves some out. The table records some 57,000 clones, around 70% of them present only once. The specimen sequenced was PBMCs. The origin of this receptor is a woman aged 60 to 75 in good health and CMV-seropositive. The chain links TRBV9 to TRBJ2-5, with TRBD1 matching over 9 bases. CDR3 DNA sequence: TGCGCCAGCAGCCCCCGGACAGGGGAAGAGACCCAGTACTTC. Its protein product is CASSPRTGEETQYF.